The entry below gives a single T cell receptor beta chain sequence along with its context. This sample is part of a study of cytomegalovirus exposure and HLA in healthy donors. A multiplex PCR was run with 60 Vbeta primers and 13 Jbeta primers. Generated by immunoSEQ multiplex PCR, the TCRdb table keeps only in-frame clones and is missing some. This specimen shows 100,000 to 150,000 clones; the ten leading clones hold around 2.2%. The CDR3 runs 15 residues. The V gene lost 1 base and the J gene lost 5 bases, with 14 bases spanning the gap. The V gene's germline CDR1 is SEHNR and CDR2 FQNEAQ (reference sequence).

The sequenced material came from PBMCs. This rearrangement joins TRBV7-9 to TRBJ1-1; maybe TRBD1 (5 bases). This TCR was recovered from a man aged 40-49 years in good health and CMV-seronegative. For the CDR3, the DNA is TGTGCCAGCAGCTTAGATCCAGGGAGGAGTACTGAAGCTTTCTTT. Protein: CASSLDPGRSTEAFF.